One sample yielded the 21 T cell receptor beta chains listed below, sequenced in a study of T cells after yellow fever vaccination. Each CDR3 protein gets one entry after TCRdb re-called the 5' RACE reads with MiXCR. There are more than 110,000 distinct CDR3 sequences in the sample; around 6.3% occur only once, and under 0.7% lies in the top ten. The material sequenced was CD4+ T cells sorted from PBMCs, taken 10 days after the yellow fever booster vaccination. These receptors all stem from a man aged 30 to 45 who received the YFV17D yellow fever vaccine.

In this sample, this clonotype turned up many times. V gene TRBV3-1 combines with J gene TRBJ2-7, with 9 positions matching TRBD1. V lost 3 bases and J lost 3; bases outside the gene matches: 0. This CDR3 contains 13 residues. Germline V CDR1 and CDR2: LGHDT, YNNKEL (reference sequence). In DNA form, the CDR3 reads TGTGCCAGCAGCCAGGGACAGGGCTACGAGCAGTACTTC. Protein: CASSQGQGYEQYF.

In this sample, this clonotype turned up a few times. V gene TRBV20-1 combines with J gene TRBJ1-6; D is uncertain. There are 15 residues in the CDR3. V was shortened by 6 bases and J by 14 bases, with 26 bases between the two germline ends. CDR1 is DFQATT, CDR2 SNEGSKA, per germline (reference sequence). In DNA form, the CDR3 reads TGCAGTGCCAAGCCCCCCCAAAACATTAATTCGGCCCTCCACTTT. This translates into CSAKPPQNINSALHF.

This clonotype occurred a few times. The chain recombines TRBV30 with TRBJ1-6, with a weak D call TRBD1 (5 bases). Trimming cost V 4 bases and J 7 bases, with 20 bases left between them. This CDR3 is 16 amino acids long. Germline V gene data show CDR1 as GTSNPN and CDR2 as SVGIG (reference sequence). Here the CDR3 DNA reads TGTGCCTGGAAACCCGGGGGAACAGGTGTAAATTCACCCCTCCACTTT. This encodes CAWKPGGTGVNSPLHF. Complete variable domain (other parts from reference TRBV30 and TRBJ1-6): SQTIHQWPATLVQPVGSPLSLECTVEGTSNPNLYWYRQAAGRGLQLLFYSVGIGQISSEVPQNLSASRPQDRQFILSSKKLLLSDSGFYLCAWKPGGTGVNSPLHFGNGTRLTVT.

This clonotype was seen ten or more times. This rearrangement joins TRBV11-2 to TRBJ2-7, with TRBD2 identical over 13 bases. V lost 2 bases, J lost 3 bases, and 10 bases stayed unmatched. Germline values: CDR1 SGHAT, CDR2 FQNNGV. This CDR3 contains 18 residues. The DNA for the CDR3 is TGTGCCAGCAGCTTAAGGACTAGCGGGAGCCGGGAATACTACGAGCAGTACTTC. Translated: CASSLRTSGSREYYEQYF.

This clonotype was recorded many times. The CDR3 coding sequence is TGCAGTGCTAGAGATACTAGCGGGGGTTCCTACGAGCAGTACTTC. It codes for CSARDTSGGSYEQYF. The chain links TRBV20-1 to TRBJ2-7; TRBD2 agrees at 11 bases. There are 15 residues in the CDR3. V dropped 0 bases and J dropped 1; count of bases not matched to a gene: 2. Germline V gives CDR1 DFQATT, CDR2 SNEGSKA (reference sequence).

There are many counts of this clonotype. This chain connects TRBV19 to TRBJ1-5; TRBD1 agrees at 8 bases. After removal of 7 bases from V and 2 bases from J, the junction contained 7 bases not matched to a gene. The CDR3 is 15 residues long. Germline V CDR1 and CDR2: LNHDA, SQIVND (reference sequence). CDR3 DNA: TGTGCCAGTAACCCCGACAGGGGCGGCAATCAGCCCCAGCATTTT. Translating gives CASNPDRGGNQPQHF. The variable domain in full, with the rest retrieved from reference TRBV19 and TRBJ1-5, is DGGITQSPKYLFRKEGQNVTLSCEQNLNHDAMYWYRQDPGQGLRLIYYSQIVNDFQKGDIAEGYSVSREKKESFPLTVTSAQKNPTAFYLCASNPDRGGNQPQHFGDGTRLSIL.

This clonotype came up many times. The CDR3 nucleotides read TGTGCCACCCGTAAGGGGGCCGGCACTGAAGCTTTCTTT. Translated, it gives CATRKGAGTEAFF. V usage is TRBV6-1 and J usage is TRBJ1-1; 7 bases line up with TRBD1. The CDR3 spans 13 residues. With V trimmed by 10 bases and J by 4 bases, 9 bases remained unmatched. CDR1 and CDR2 (germline): MNHNS, SASEGT.

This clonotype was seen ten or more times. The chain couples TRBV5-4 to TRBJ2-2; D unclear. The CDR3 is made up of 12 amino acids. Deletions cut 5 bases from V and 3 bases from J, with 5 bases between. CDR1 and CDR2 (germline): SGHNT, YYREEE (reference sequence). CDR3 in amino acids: CASSSDTGELFF. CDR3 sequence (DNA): TGTGCCAGCAGTTCTGACACCGGGGAGCTGTTTTTT.

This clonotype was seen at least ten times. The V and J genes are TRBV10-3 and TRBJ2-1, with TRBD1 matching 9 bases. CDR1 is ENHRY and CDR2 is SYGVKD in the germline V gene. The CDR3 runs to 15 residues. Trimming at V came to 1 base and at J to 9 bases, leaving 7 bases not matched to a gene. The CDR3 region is CAISEWGQGGSEQFF. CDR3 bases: TGTGCCATCAGTGAGTGGGGACAGGGTGGCAGTGAGCAGTTCTTC.

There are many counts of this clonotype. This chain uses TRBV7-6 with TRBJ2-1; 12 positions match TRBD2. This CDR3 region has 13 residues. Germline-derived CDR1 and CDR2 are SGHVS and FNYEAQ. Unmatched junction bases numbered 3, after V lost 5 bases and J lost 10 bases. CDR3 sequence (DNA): TGTGCCAGCAGCGAAGGGACTAGCGGGGAGCAGTTCTTC. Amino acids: CASSEGTSGEQFF.

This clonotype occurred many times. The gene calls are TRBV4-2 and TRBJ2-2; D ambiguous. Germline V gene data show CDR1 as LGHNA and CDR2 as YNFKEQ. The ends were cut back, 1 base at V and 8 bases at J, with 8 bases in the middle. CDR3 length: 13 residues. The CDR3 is CASSQVGSGELFF. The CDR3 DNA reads TGTGCCAGCAGCCAAGTAGGGTCTGGGGAGCTGTTTTTT.

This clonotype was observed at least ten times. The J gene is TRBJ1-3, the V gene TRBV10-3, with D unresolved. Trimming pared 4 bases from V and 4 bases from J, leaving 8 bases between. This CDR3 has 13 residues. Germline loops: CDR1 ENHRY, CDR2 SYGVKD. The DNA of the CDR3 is TGTGCCATCAGTGCGACGGCGGGAAACACCATATATTTT. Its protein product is CAISATAGNTIYF.

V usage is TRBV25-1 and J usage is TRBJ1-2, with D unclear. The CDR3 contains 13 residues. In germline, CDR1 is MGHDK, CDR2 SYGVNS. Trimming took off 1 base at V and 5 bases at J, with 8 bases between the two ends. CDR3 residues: CASSEWGSYGYTF. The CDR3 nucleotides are TGTGCCAGCAGTGAATGGGGAAGTTATGGCTACACCTTC.

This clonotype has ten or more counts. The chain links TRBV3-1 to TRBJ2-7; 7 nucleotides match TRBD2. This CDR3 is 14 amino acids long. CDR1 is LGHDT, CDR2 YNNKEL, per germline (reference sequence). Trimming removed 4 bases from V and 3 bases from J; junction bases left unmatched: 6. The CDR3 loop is CASSPSGNIYEQYF. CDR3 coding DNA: TGTGCCAGCAGCCCAAGCGGGAATATCTACGAGCAGTACTTC.

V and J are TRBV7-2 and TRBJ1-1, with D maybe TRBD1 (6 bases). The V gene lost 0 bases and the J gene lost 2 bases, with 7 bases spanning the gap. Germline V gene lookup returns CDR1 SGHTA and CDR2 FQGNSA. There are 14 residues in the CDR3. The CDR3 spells CASSLAGHNTEAFF. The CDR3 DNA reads TGTGCCAGCAGCTTAGCGGGACATAACACTGAAGCTTTCTTT.

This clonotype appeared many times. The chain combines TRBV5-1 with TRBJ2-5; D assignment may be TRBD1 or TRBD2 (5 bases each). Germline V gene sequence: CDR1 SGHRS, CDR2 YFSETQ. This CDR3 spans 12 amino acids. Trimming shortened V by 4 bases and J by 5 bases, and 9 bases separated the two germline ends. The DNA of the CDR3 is TGCGCCAGCAGCCAAGAGGGGGAGACCCAGTACTTC. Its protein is CASSQEGETQYF.

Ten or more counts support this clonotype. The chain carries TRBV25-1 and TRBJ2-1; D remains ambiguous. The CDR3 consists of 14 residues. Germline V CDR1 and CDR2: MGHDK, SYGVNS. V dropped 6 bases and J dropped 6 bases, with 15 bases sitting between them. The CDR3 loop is CASRGGRFPNEQFF. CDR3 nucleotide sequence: TGTGCCAGCAGGGGTGGTAGGTTTCCCAATGAGCAGTTCTTC.

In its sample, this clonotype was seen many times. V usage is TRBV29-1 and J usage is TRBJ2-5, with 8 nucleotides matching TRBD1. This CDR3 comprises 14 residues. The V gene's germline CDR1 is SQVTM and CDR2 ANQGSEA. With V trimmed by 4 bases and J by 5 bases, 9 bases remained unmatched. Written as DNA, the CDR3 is TGCAGCGTTGGAAGGACAGGGAGGCTTGAGACCCAGTACTTC. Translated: CSVGRTGRLETQYF.

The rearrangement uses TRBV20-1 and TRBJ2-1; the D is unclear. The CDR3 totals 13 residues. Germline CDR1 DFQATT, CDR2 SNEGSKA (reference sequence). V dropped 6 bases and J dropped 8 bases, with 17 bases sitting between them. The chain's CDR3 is CSAVSGALDEQFF. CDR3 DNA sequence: TGCAGTGCAGTGTCCGGAGCACTCGATGAGCAGTTCTTC.

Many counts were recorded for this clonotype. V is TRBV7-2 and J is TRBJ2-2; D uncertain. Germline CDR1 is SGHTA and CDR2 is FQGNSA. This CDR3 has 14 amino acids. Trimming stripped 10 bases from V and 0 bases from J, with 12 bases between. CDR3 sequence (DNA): TGTGCCACCAAAGGGCAAGCGAACACCGGGGAGCTGTTTTTT. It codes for CATKGQANTGELFF.

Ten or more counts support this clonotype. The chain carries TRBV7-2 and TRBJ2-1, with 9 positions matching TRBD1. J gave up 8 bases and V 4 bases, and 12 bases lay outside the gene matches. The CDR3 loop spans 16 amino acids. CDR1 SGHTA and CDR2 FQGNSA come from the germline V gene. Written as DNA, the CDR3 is TGTGCCAGCAGCTCCCCGCGGGGACAGGGAAGGGATGAGCAGTTCTTC. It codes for CASSSPRGQGRDEQFF. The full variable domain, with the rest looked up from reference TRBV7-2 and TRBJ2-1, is GAGVSQSPSNKVTEKGKDVELRCDPISGHTALYWYRQSLGQGLEFLIYFQGNSAPDKSGLPSDRFSAERTGGSVSTLTIQRTQQEDSAVYLCASSSPRGQGRDEQFFGPGTRLTVL.